This is a list of T cell receptor beta chains from one sample in a study of T-cell memory formation after mild COVID-19. TCRdb reprocessed the 5' RACE reads via MiXCR and lists one record per CDR3 protein. The sample has a few hundred thousand distinct CDR3 sequences; about 22% are singletons. The specimen was PBMCs or a T cell subset sorted from them (not recorded which). The receptors originated from an adult woman who had mild COVID-19 (a few samples of this study predate the infection). Cell type and time point are not known. Each CDR3 is given with its conserved first and last residue. A D gene is named only where the DNA matches it firmly. The size of a clone is reported for some rows only, either as once, few or many, or as a class for expanded clones.

>TRBJ2-2|TRBV3-1|TRBD2|-
CASSQVLAGGTNTGELFF
TGTGCCAGCAGCCAAGTACTAGCGGGAGGCACGAACACCGGGGAGCTGTTTTTT
>TRBJ2-1|TRBV6-2/TRBV6-3|TRBD2|few
CASSRDYLNEQFF
TGTGCCAGCAGTCGGGACTATCTCAATGAGCAGTTCTTC
>TRBJ2-1|TRBV7-9|-|few
CASSFTDNEQFF
TGTGCCAGCAGCTTTACAGATAATGAGCAGTTCTTC
>TRBJ2-7|TRBV19|TRBD1|-
CASSPGQGPSSYEQYF
TGTGCCAGTAGTCCGGGACAGGGCCCCTCCTCCTACGAGCAGTACTTC
>TRBJ1-1|TRBV5-1|-|-
CASSLVGDYNTEAFF
TGCGCCAGCAGCTTGGTTGGGGACTATAACACTGAAGCTTTCTTT
>TRBJ2-3|TRBV7-7|TRBD2|few
CASSFLAGGPGHTDTQYF
TGTGCTAGCAGCTTCCTAGCGGGAGGGCCGGGCCACACAGATACGCAGTATTTT
>TRBJ1-2|TRBV27|-|-
CASSLSSVNYGYTF
TGTGCCAGCAGTTTATCATCGGTTAACTATGGCTACACCTTC
>TRBJ2-3|TRBV4-1|-|few
CASSQEGGGPDTQYF
TGCGCCAGCAGCCAAGAGGGCGGGGGCCCAGATACGCAGTATTTT
>TRBJ1-1|TRBV5-5|-|-
CASSLVPPAEAFF
TGTGCCAGCAGCTTGGTTCCGCCTGCTGAAGCTTTCTTT
>TRBJ2-1|TRBV27|TRBD1|-
CASRMTGSHINEQFF
TGTGCCAGCAGAATGACAGGGTCTCATATCAATGAGCAGTTCTTC
>TRBJ1-6|TRBV29-1|-|few
CSVEAGSYNSPLHF
TGCAGCGTTGAGGCAGGCTCCTATAATTCACCCCTCCACTTT
>TRBJ2-7|TRBV13|-|few
CASSPWDEQYF
TGTGCCAGCAGTCCATGGGACGAGCAGTACTTC
>TRBJ1-6|TRBV4-1|TRBD1|-
CASSPRQGLGSPLHF
TGCGCCAGCAGCCCTCGACAGGGGTTAGGTTCACCCCTCCACTTT
>TRBJ2-1|TRBV24-1|-|few
CATSDFGRAGEQFF
TGTGCCACCAGTGATTTCGGCAGGGCCGGTGAGCAGTTCTTC
>TRBJ2-7|TRBV4-1|-|few
CASSPGQPGEQYF
TGCGCCAGCAGTCCCGGACAGCCGGGCGAGCAGTACTTC
>TRBJ2-7|TRBV5-4|-|-
CASSAHPTYEQYF
TGTGCCAGCAGCGCCCACCCCACCTACGAGCAGTACTTC
>TRBJ2-3|TRBV5-1|-|few
CASSLDAGAHTDTQYF
TGCGCCAGCAGCTTGGATGCGGGGGCCCACACAGATACGCAGTATTTT
>TRBJ1-4|TRBV5-6|-|-
CASSFGTRRRGTNEKLFF
TGTGCCAGCAGCTTCGGAACGAGGAGAAGGGGAACTAATGAAAAACTGTTTTTT
>TRBJ2-7|TRBV14|-|few
CASSQISFRGSYEQYF
TGTGCCAGCAGCCAAATCTCCTTCAGGGGAAGCTACGAGCAGTACTTC
>TRBJ2-1|TRBV20-1|TRBD2|few
CSALGLAPYNEQFF
TGCAGTGCACTTGGACTAGCCCCCTACAATGAGCAGTTCTTC
>TRBJ2-7|TRBV12-3/TRBV12-4|-|-
CASTSRFREGRSSYEQYF
TGTGCCAGCACTAGCAGGTTTCGAGAGGGTCGAAGCTCCTACGAGCAGTACTTC
>TRBJ2-3|TRBV6-6|-|-
CASSYNSPKDTQYF
TGTGCCAGCAGTTACAACTCGCCGAAAGATACGCAGTATTTT
>TRBJ2-1|TRBV7-9|TRBD2|-
CASSPGGGYYNEQFF
TGTGCCAGCAGCCCCGGGGGGGGGTACTACAATGAGCAGTTCTTC
>TRBJ1-2|TRBV5-5|TRBD1|-
CASSITRTGVGYGYTF
TGTGCCAGCAGCATCACTCGGACAGGGGTTGGCTATGGCTACACCTTC
>TRBJ1-5|TRBV7-8|-|-
CASSLETGPRPQHF
TGTGCCAGCAGCTTAGAGACGGGACCTAGGCCCCAGCATTTT
>TRBJ2-7|TRBV29-1|TRBD1|-
CSGSGTGGVEQYF
TGCAGCGGATCCGGGACAGGAGGGGTCGAGCAGTACTTC
>TRBJ2-3|TRBV6-1|TRBD2|-
CASTGDTRLAGGADTQYF
TGTGCCAGCACTGGAGACACCAGACTAGCGGGAGGGGCAGATACGCAGTATTTT
>TRBJ1-1|TRBV3-1|TRBD1|-
CASSHRGGVNTEAFF
TGTGCCAGCAGCCACCGAGGGGGCGTGAACACTGAAGCTTTCTTT
>TRBJ2-2|TRBV29-1|TRBD1|-
CSTGTANTGELFF
TGCAGCACTGGGACAGCGAACACCGGGGAGCTGTTTTTT
>TRBJ1-2|TRBV6-1|-|-
CASSEPSGYYGYTF
TGTGCCAGCAGTGAACCATCGGGGTACTATGGCTACACCTTC
>TRBJ1-2|TRBV5-1|TRBD1|few
CASSPGQGLYGYTF
TGCGCCAGCAGCCCTGGACAGGGTCTCTATGGCTACACCTTC
>TRBJ2-7|TRBV18|-|few
CASSLAGHPSYEQYF
TGTGCCAGCTCACTTGCCGGACACCCCTCCTACGAGCAGTACTTC
>TRBJ1-2|TRBV29-1|-|few
CSVGTNYGYTF
TGCAGCGTAGGGACTAACTATGGCTACACCTTC
>TRBJ2-3|TRBV7-3|-|few
CASSQLGTDTQYF
TGTGCCAGCAGCCAGCTAGGCACAGATACGCAGTATTTT
>TRBJ2-7|TRBV29-1|-|-
CSVDTDNYEQYF
TGCAGCGTTGACACGGACAACTACGAGCAGTACTTC
>TRBJ2-3|TRBV3-1|-|few
CASSQDAGTSYTQYF
TGTGCCAGCAGCCAAGACGCGGGGACTTCTTATACGCAGTATTTT
>TRBJ1-1|TRBV7-2|-|few
CASSAFGGPNTEAFF
TGTGCCAGCAGCGCGTTCGGGGGGCCGAACACTGAAGCTTTCTTT
>TRBJ2-1|TRBV7-9|TRBD2|many
CASSFRASGNNEQFF
TGTGCCAGCAGCTTTAGGGCTAGCGGCAACAATGAGCAGTTCTTC
>TRBJ2-7|TRBV20-1|-|-
CSERREVYEQYF
TGCAGTGAGAGGCGGGAAGTCTACGAGCAGTACTTC
>TRBJ1-5|TRBV21-1|-|-
CASSKGKRRPVDEPQHF
TGTGCCAGCAGCAAGGGGAAGAGACGGCCGGTCGATGAGCCCCAGCATTTT
>TRBJ2-1|TRBV11-2|TRBD1|few
CARHLPGQGNRAKFF
TGTGCCCGTCACCTTCCGGGACAGGGAAATAGAGCAAAGTTCTTC
>TRBJ2-3|TRBV6-2/TRBV6-3|-|-
CASSSPNTDTQYF
TGTGCCAGCAGTTCCCCTAACACAGATACGCAGTATTTT
>TRBJ2-3|TRBV7-9|TRBD2|-
CASSLDLGGDTDTQYF
TGTGCCAGCAGCTTAGACTTGGGAGGGGACACAGATACGCAGTATTTT
>TRBJ2-2|TRBV24-1|-|few
CASSQFTGELFF
TGTGCCTCCAGCCAGTTCACCGGGGAGCTGTTTTTT
>TRBJ2-1|TRBV5-1|TRBD1|few
CASSLVGQAYNEQFF
TGCGCCAGCAGCTTGGTTGGACAGGCCTACAATGAGCAGTTCTTC